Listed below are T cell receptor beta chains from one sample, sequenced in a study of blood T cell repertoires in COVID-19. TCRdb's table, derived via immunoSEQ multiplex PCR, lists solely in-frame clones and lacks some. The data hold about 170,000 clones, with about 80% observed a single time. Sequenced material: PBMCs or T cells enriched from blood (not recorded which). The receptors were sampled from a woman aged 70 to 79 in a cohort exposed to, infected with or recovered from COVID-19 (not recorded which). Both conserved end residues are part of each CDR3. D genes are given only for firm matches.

CASSLIGVVDTQYF	.	14	TRBV11-3	TRBJ2-3
CASSLRQQETQYF	.	13	TRBV11-2	TRBJ2-5
CASGGGPQPADTQYF	.	15	TRBV2	TRBJ2-3
CASSIRGSMNTEAFF	.	15	TRBV7-9	TRBJ1-1
CATSDGGPDRAQHF	TRBD1	14	TRBV24-1	TRBJ1-5
CATRQVSNQPQHF	.	13	TRBV6-5	TRBJ1-5
CASSKEGTSGRLGETQYF	.	18	TRBV21-1	TRBJ2-5
CASTPWAGTSTDTQYF	.	16	TRBV7-9	TRBJ2-3
CASSLRGGRAYNEQFF	TRBD2	16	TRBV28	TRBJ2-1
CASSSDRAYGYTF	TRBD1	13	TRBV6-5	TRBJ1-2
CASRGIQGILATNEKLFF	TRBD1	18	TRBV28	TRBJ1-4
CASSSGTGAYEQYF	TRBD1	14	TRBV28	TRBJ2-7
CASSAGTSGNNEQFF	TRBD2	15	TRBV19	TRBJ2-1
CASSRQFREQYF	.	12	TRBV5-6	TRBJ2-7
CASSHRGTLLQETQYF	.	16	TRBV7-9	TRBJ2-5
CASSVDRGETQYF	.	13	TRBV9	TRBJ2-5
CASISSYNSPLHF	.	13	TRBV2	TRBJ1-6
CASSKTGNPYEQYF	TRBD1	14	TRBV19	TRBJ2-7
CASSSPGRGPSEQYF	.	15	TRBV21-1	TRBJ2-7
CASSAGAGFGQETQYF	.	16	TRBV9	TRBJ2-5
CASSLSGAGITEAFF	.	15	TRBV7-3	TRBJ1-1
CAIRQGNTEAFF	TRBD1	12	TRBV10-3	TRBJ1-1
CATSDPQGENSGANVLTF	TRBD1	18	TRBV24-1	TRBJ2-6
CASSSSGTSSYEQYF	TRBD2	15	TRBV28	TRBJ2-7
CASSPRGTRETQYF	TRBD2	14	TRBV19	TRBJ2-5
CASSFAARRDEKLFF	.	15	TRBV27	TRBJ1-4
CASSPLGGVYGYTF	.	14	TRBV7-9	TRBJ1-2
CASGGLDTDTQYF	.	13	TRBV6-5	TRBJ2-3